Below are 20 T cell receptor beta chains sequenced from a single sample in a study of T-cell memory formation after mild COVID-19. One entry per CDR3 protein, called by TCRdb with MiXCR from the 5' RACE reads. The data contain under 200,000 distinct CDR3 sequences, roughly 11% of them seen just once; the ten biggest clones take up 3% to 4%. Input material: PBMCs or a T cell subset sorted from them (not recorded which). All receptors derive from a man aged 18-30 years who had mild COVID-19 (a few samples of this study predate the infection). Cell type and time point are not known.

The chain employs TRBV7-9 and TRBJ1-6, with 9 bases identical to TRBD1. The CDR3 loop spans 14 amino acids. V trimming: 5 bases; J trimming: 10 bases; junction bases outside the gene matches: 6. The germline V gene has CDR1 SEHNR and CDR2 FQNEAQ (reference sequence). CDR3 bases: TGTGCCAGCAGCGCACAGGGGGCAAAGTCACCCCTCCACTTT. Protein sequence: CASSAQGAKSPLHF.

J is TRBJ2-1 and V is TRBV11-2, with D uncertain. The germline gives CDR1 SGHAT, CDR2 FQNNGV. This CDR3 has 11 amino acids. V was shortened by 5 bases and J by 10 bases, with 9 bases between the two germline ends. As DNA, the CDR3 is TGTGCCAGCAGCCGCGGTCTGGAGCAGTTCTTC. Residues: CASSRGLEQFF.

CDR3 DNA sequence: TGCGCCAGCAGCCGGTGGCCAGGGGGCTCACCCCTCCACTTT. This codes for CASSRWPGGSPLHF. The genes are TRBV5-1 and TRBJ1-6; 8 bases fit TRBD1. The CDR3 runs 14 residues. Germline CDR1 SGHRS, CDR2 YFSETQ. V gave up 4 bases and J gave up 10 bases; unmatched junction bases: 7.

This chain connects TRBV7-9 to TRBJ1-4; no firm D call. V was clipped by 0 bases and J by 5 bases, with 10 bases between them. The germline gives CDR1 SEHNR, CDR2 FQNEAQ (reference sequence). This CDR3 contains 15 residues. CDR3 amino acids: CASSLARVVNEKLFF. As DNA, the CDR3 is TGTGCCAGCAGCTTAGCGCGGGTCGTAAATGAAAAACTGTTTTTT.

The CDR3 reads CASSRDRGEGRQFF. CDR3 DNA sequence: TGTGCCAGCAGCCGGGACAGGGGCGAGGGTCGGCAGTTCTTC. This chain joins TRBV7-2 and TRBJ2-1, with TRBD1 matching over 10 bases. The CDR3 is 14 residues long. After removal of 5 bases from V and 12 bases from J, the junction contained 10 bases not matched to a gene. Germline-derived CDR1 and CDR2 are SGHTA and FQGNSA.

A word on this clonotype: This may be a read error: a much more frequent sequence differs by one nucleotide. The chain uses TRBV7-9 and TRBJ1-1; D call uncertain. The CDR3 length is 13 residues. V was shortened by 1 base and J by 1 base, with 4 bases between the two germline ends. The germline CDR1 and CDR2 sequences are SEHNR and FQNEAQ (reference sequence). DNA of the CDR3: TGTGCCAGCAGCTTAGAGGCGAACACTGAAGCTTTCTTT. It codes for CASSLEANTEAFF.

The V gene is TRBV7-2, the J gene TRBJ2-3; unclear D gene. With 9 bases removed from V and 1 base from J, the gap between germline ends came to 14 bases. CDR1 and CDR2 from the germline V gene are SGHTA and FQGNSA. CDR3 size: 14 residues. The CDR3 loop is CASKTRLGTDTQYF. DNA for the CDR3: TGTGCCAGTAAGACTCGACTTGGCACAGATACGCAGTATTTT.

The gene calls are TRBV12-3 or TRBV12-4 and TRBJ2-3, with 7 positions matching TRBD2. The J segment lost 0 bases and the V segment lost 6 bases, leaving 3 bases of the junction unmatched. The CDR3 runs to 14 residues. The CDR3 region is CASRREGSTDTQYF. In DNA, the CDR3 is TGTGCCAGCAGGAGGGAGGGGAGCACAGATACGCAGTATTTT.

The rearrangement joins TRBV6-2 or TRBV6-3 to TRBJ1-1; D gene uncertain. The CDR3 loop spans 13 amino acids. CDR1 and CDR2 (germline): MNHEY, SVGEGT. The V end was cut by 6 bases, the J end by 1 base, with 9 bases between. The CDR3 is CASSPPSNTEAFF. Here the CDR3 DNA reads TGTGCCAGCAGCCCCCCGTCGAACACTGAAGCTTTCTTT.

This clonotype turned up a few times. The chain employs TRBV20-1 and TRBJ1-6; 10 bases fit TRBD1. Trimming at V came to 6 bases and at J to 11 bases, leaving 13 bases not matched to a gene. The length of the CDR3 is 15 residues. The germline CDR1 and CDR2 sequences are DFQATT and SNEGSKA (reference sequence). The CDR3 region is CSAPGTGEFFTPLHF. The DNA for the CDR3 is TGCAGTGCCCCTGGGACAGGGGAGTTTTTTACACCCCTCCACTTT.

This clonotype has ten or more counts. The V gene is TRBV28, the J gene TRBJ1-1; D perhaps matches TRBD1 (6 bases). Trimming removed 8 bases from V and 0 bases from J, with 13 bases in between. The length of the CDR3 is 14 residues. Germline CDR1 is MDHEN and CDR2 is SYDVKM. CDR3: CASRAGTMNTEAFF. As DNA, the CDR3 is TGTGCCAGCCGCGCCGGGACAATGAACACTGAAGCTTTCTTT.

This clonotype showed up just a few times. The chain is built from TRBV5-1 and TRBJ2-5; no clear D gene. Trimming took 4 bases from V and 5 from J, leaving 12 bases between them. CDR1 and CDR2 from the germline V gene are SGHRS and YFSETQ. There are 13 residues in the CDR3. CDR3 sequence: CASSLGTLETQYF. Here the CDR3 DNA reads TGCGCCAGCAGCCTGGGTACATTGGAGACCCAGTACTTC.

This clonotype was counted at least ten times. The J gene is TRBJ2-2, the V gene TRBV7-7; the D is unclear. Per germline, CDR1 SSHAT and CDR2 FNYEAQ (reference sequence). Trimming shortened V by 0 bases and J by 4 bases, and 6 bases separated the two germline ends. The CDR3 has 14 amino acids. CDR3 loop: CASSLAQFTGELFF. The CDR3 bases are TGTGCCAGCAGCTTAGCACAGTTCACCGGGGAGCTGTTTTTT.

In this sample, this clonotype turned up a few times. The chain is built from TRBV29-1 and TRBJ1-3; TRBD1 is a possible D gene (6 bases). There are 15 residues in the CDR3. Trimming pared 4 bases from V and 2 bases from J, leaving 15 bases between. The V gene's germline CDR1 is SQVTM and CDR2 ANQGSEA. CDR3 DNA: TGCAGCGTTGTTTCCGGTTCAGGGGCTGGAAACACCATATATTTT. It yields the protein CSVVSGSGAGNTIYF.

This clonotype was recorded at least ten times. This rearrangement joins TRBV7-6 to TRBJ2-5, with TRBD1 matching over 7 bases. This CDR3 has 14 amino acids. Trimming took 3 bases from V and 1 from J; bases not matched to a gene: 2. From germline, CDR1 is SGHVS and CDR2 FNYEAQ. CDR3 nucleotide sequence: TGTGCCAGCAGCTTGACAGGGCGCCAAGAGACCCAGTACTTC. Translated: CASSLTGRQETQYF.

The CDR3 DNA is TGTGCCAGCAGCAAAGGACAAGGTACTGAGCAGTTCTTC. Translated, it gives CASSKGQGTEQFF. The chain uses TRBV21-1 and TRBJ2-1. TRBV21-1 has pseudogene status. The CDR3 runs to 13 residues.

The chain joins TRBV29-1 to TRBJ1-1; D gene ambiguous. CDR3 size: 12 residues. V was cut by 7 bases and J by 10 bases, with 19 bases left in between. In germline, CDR1 is SQVTM, CDR2 ANQGSEA. The CDR3 bases are TGCAGCGCGACCCCACCAGGATCTGGAGCTTTCTTT. Its protein is CSATPPGSGAFF.

The rearrangement links TRBV7-9 to TRBJ2-2, with D maybe TRBD2 (6 bases). Germline CDR1 and CDR2: SEHNR and FQNEAQ (reference sequence). V lost 2 bases and J 6 bases, leaving 10 bases between the germline ends. This CDR3 has 14 amino acids. CDR3 sequence (DNA): TGTGCCAGCAGCTTACCTTGGGAGGCCGGGGAGCTGTTTTTT. Translated, it gives CASSLPWEAGELFF.

The gene calls are TRBV11-3 and TRBJ2-1; D unclear. The CDR3 spans 15 residues. Per the germline V gene, CDR1 is SGHNT and CDR2 is YENEEA. The V and J ends lost 1 base and 7 bases respectively, with 14 bases between them. CDR3 residues: CASSLGGSVVNEQFF. Here the CDR3 DNA reads TGTGCCAGCAGCTTAGGTGGCTCGGTCGTAAATGAGCAGTTCTTC.

This clonotype came up a few times. The chain joins TRBV5-1 to TRBJ1-2; D gene unclear. Germline V gene lookup returns CDR1 SGHRS and CDR2 YFSETQ. The CDR3 is 13 residues long. With 4 bases removed from V and 3 bases from J, the gap between germline ends came to 10 bases. The CDR3 spells CASSTSGDYGYTF. In nucleotides, the CDR3 is TGCGCCAGCAGCACGTCGGGCGACTATGGCTACACCTTC.